The 23 T cell receptor beta chains presented below share a single source sample, sequenced in a study of kidney transplant recipient with SARS-CoV-2 infection. One entry per CDR3 protein, called by TCRdb with MiXCR from the reads. The sample carries about 250,000 distinct CDR3 sequences, more than 25% recorded once. The sequencing here drew on a blood sample, taken at baseline and between days 110 and 120 from a kidney transplant recipient. These receptors were collected from a male patient in his thirties who had COVID-19 and was a kidney transplant recipient. Some T cells may originate from the graft donor.

Details on this clonotype: A read error may be the cause here, since a much bigger clone is one base away. V gene TRBV3-1 combines with J gene TRBJ1-2; D gene unclear. Germline V lookup: CDR1 LGHDT, CDR2 YNNKEL (reference sequence). V shed 5 bases and J shed 4 bases, with 23 bases lying between them. This CDR3 has 17 amino acids. The CDR3 loop reads CASSESRTLRKTYGYTF. The CDR3 DNA reads TGTGCCAGCAGCGAGAGTCGCACCCTTCGAAAGACCTATGGCTACACCTTC.

This chain links TRBV3-1 with TRBJ1-2; no clear D gene. The length of the CDR3 is 17 residues. CDR1 and CDR2 (germline): LGHDT, YNNKEL (reference sequence). Trimming left V 5 bases short and J 4 bases short, with 23 bases between. CDR3 residues: CASSSLVTLRKTYGYTF. The CDR3 DNA reads as TGTGCCAGCAGCAGCTTGGTCACCCTTCGAAAGACCTATGGCTACACCTTC.

A remark on this clonotype: One end of the junction fails to match germline, which may point to a read error. The chain has TRBV7-6 and TRBJ1-2; unclear D gene. CDR3 size: 17 residues. Germline loops: CDR1 SGHVS, CDR2 FNYEAQ. The CDR3 protein is CASSVESKSRKTYGCTF. As DNA, the CDR3 is TGTGCCAGCAGCGTGGAGTCTAAATCTCGAAAGACCTATGGCTGCACCTTC.

The chain carries TRBV14 and TRBJ2-1, with a possible D match to TRBD1 (6 bases). V lost 4 bases and J lost 14, with 12 bases in between. CDR1 and CDR2 from the germline V gene are SGHDN and FVKESK. The CDR3 runs to 11 residues. This CDR3 is CASSLGHYKFF. The CDR3 region has the DNA TGTGCCAGCAGCCTGGGACACTACAAGTTCTTC. Filled out from reference TRBV14 and TRBJ2-1, the complete variable domain reads EAGVTQFPSHSVIEKGQTVTLRCDPISGHDNLYWYRRVMGKEIKFLLHFVKESKQDESGMPNNRFLAERTGGTYSTLKVQPAELEDSGVYFCASSLGHYKFFGPGTRLTVL.

This rearrangement joins TRBV27 to TRBJ2-3; 9 positions agree with TRBD1. The CDR3 contains 15 residues. V trimming: 6 bases; J trimming: 4 bases; junction bases outside the gene matches: 8. The germline gives CDR1 MNHEY, CDR2 SMNVEV (reference sequence). The CDR3 sequence: CASRAGTGFSDTQYF. The CDR3, as DNA: TGTGCCAGCAGAGCCGGGACAGGGTTTTCAGATACGCAGTATTTT.

The table lists this clonotype with many counts. The chain recombines TRBV6-6 with TRBJ2-7; D is ambiguous. Germline V gives CDR1 MNHNY, CDR2 SVGAGI (reference sequence). The V end lost 7 bases, the J end lost 2 bases, and 12 bases lay between the germline ends. The CDR3 totals 13 residues. CDR3 sequence: CASMGLRTYEQYF. In DNA form, the CDR3 reads TGTGCCAGCATGGGCCTTCGGACCTACGAGCAGTACTTC.

This clonotype was recorded at least ten times. The genes are TRBV5-6 and TRBJ2-7, with 7 bases fitting TRBD2. In germline, CDR1 is SGHDT, CDR2 YYEEEE. The CDR3 covers 14 residues. With V trimmed by 4 bases and J by 2 bases, 6 bases remained unmatched. This CDR3 is CASSPVTSPYEQYF. The CDR3 DNA reads as TGTGCCAGCAGCCCCGTGACTAGCCCCTACGAGCAGTACTTC.

On this clonotype: With a much larger clone just one base away, this may be a read error. The V gene is TRBV7-9, the J gene TRBJ2-4, with 15 bases lining up with TRBD2. The CDR3 extends over 13 amino acids. The germline gives CDR1 SEHNR, CDR2 FQNEAQ (reference sequence). In DNA, the CDR3 is TGTGCCAACAGCTTTGGGACTAGCGGGAGGCAGTACTTC. Its protein product is CANSFGTSGRQYF.

In its sample, this clonotype was seen many times. This rearrangement joins TRBV19 to TRBJ2-7, with D possibly TRBD2 on 5 matching bases. Germline CDR1 and CDR2: LNHDA and SQIVND (reference sequence). The CDR3 runs 14 residues. Trimming left V 5 bases short and J 7 bases short, with 18 bases between. CDR3 sequence (DNA): TGTGCCAGTAGTCCCCACACTCTAGGGAGTGAGCAGTACTTC. Translated, it gives CASSPHTLGSEQYF. Filled out from reference TRBV19 and TRBJ2-7, the complete variable domain reads DGGITQSPKYLFRKEGQNVTLSCEQNLNHDAMYWYRQDPGQGLRLIYYSQIVNDFQKGDIAEGYSVSREKKESFPLTVTSAQKNPTAFYLCASSPHTLGSEQYFGPGTRLTVT.

CDR3 in DNA: TGTGCCAGCAGCTTGCACTGTGAATCTCGAGAGACCTATGGCTACACCTTC. This gives the protein CASSLHCESRETYGYTF. The chain carries TRBV7-6 and TRBJ1-2; D not resolved. The CDR3 has 17 amino acids. Trimming stripped 3 bases from V and 4 bases from J, with 21 bases between. Per the germline V gene, CDR1 is SGHVS and CDR2 is FNYEAQ.

This clonotype was counted at least ten times. This chain connects TRBV6-2 or TRBV6-3 to TRBJ1-2; 7 bases are a match to TRBD1. V was clipped by 8 bases and J by 5 bases; unmatched bases: 5. The germline V gene encodes CDR1 MNHEY and CDR2 SVGEGT. The CDR3 consists of 12 residues. The CDR3, as DNA: TGTGCCAGCCTAACAGGGGCTTATGGCTACACCTTC. Translated, it gives CASLTGAYGYTF.

This clonotype has only one observation. This chain uses TRBV4-1 with TRBJ1-1; D unclear. This CDR3 is built from 13 residues. Germline V gives CDR1 MGHRA, CDR2 YSYEKL. Trimming removed 4 bases from V and 6 bases from J, with 12 bases in between. In nucleotides, the CDR3 is TGCGCCAGCAGCCTCGGGATCAACGCTGAAGCTTTCTTT. Amino acids: CASSLGINAEAFF.

This clonotype was seen many times. The V gene is TRBV20-1, the J gene TRBJ2-5, with D perhaps matching TRBD1 (6 bases). The CDR3 has 13 residues. Germline CDR1 is DFQATT and CDR2 is SNEGSKA (reference sequence). Trimming took off 6 bases at V and 1 base at J, with 12 bases between the two ends. The CDR3 DNA is TGCAGTGCGCAGTCAGGGGCCCAAGAGACCCAGTACTTC. Residues: CSAQSGAQETQYF.

This clonotype was observed a handful of times. V and J are TRBV5-6 and TRBJ1-4; no definite D call. The germline V and J ends were trimmed by 5 bases and 8 bases, with 16 bases remaining between them. Looked up from germline, CDR1 is SGHDT and CDR2 is YYEEEE. CDR3 length: 14 residues. CDR3 sequence reads: CASRVEGGREKLFF. The CDR3 nucleotides are TGTGCCAGCAGGGTAGAGGGCGGTCGGGAAAAACTGTTTTTT.

Points on this clonotype: A much larger clone lies a single base off, so this may be a read error. The conserved phenylalanine or tryptophan is not found at the CDR3 terminus, so this likely reflects a read error. The chain links TRBV29-1 to TRBJ2-7, with D unclear. Germline-derived CDR1 and CDR2 are SQVTM and ANQGSEA. Trimming removed 4 bases at V and 0 bases at J, with 4 bases between. There are 11 residues in the CDR3. The DNA for the CDR3 is TGCAGCGTTGTTAGCTCCTACGAGCAGTACATC. Protein sequence: CSVVSSYEQYI.

Turning to this clonotype: This may be a read error, as it is one base from a much larger clone. The CDR3 does not end in the conserved phenylalanine or tryptophan, so this is likely a read error. The chain employs TRBV10-2 and TRBJ1-2; D is uncertain. V lost 3 bases to trimming and J lost 4 bases, with 21 bases between them. Germline V gene lookup returns CDR1 WSHSY and CDR2 SAAADI. CDR3 length equals 17 residues. The CDR3 loop is CASSDFFTSRKTYGYTL. The CDR3 DNA is TGCGCCAGCAGTGATTTCTTCACTTCTAGAAAGACCTATGGCTACACCCTC.

Note on this clonotype: Given a much more abundant clone one base away, this may be a read error. The chain has TRBV6-2 or TRBV6-3 and TRBJ1-5; D gene uncertain. The CDR3 has 13 amino acids. Germline-derived CDR1 and CDR2 are MNHEY and SVGEGT. In DNA form, the CDR3 reads TGTGCCGGCAGCGGCGTACTCAATCAGCCCCAGCATTTT. It specifies CAGSGVLNQPQHF.

This clonotype was observed many times. This sequence joins TRBV19 and TRBJ1-2, with D maybe TRBD1 (6 bases). This CDR3 region has 14 residues. V gave up 7 bases and J gave up 3 bases, with 15 bases separating them. Germline CDR1 LNHDA, CDR2 SQIVND (reference sequence). This CDR3 reads CASIQTGRYYGYTF. The CDR3 bases are TGTGCCAGTATCCAAACAGGGAGGTACTATGGCTACACCTTC.

This clonotype came up many times. The V call is TRBV7-3, the J call TRBJ1-5; no definite D call. Germline V lookup: CDR1 SGHTA, CDR2 FQGTGA. The CDR3 runs 14 residues. The V end lost 1 base, the J end lost 6 bases, and 10 bases lay between the germline ends. The DNA for the CDR3 is TGTGCCAGCAGCTTAATGAAAGTTAGTCAGCCCCAGCATTTT. Translating it yields CASSLMKVSQPQHF.

There are many counts of this clonotype. V is TRBV25-1 and J is TRBJ1-2, with D unclear. This CDR3 comprises 17 residues. Trimming took 5 bases from V and 4 from J, leaving 23 bases between them. From germline, CDR1 is MGHDK and CDR2 SYGVNS. Written as DNA, the CDR3 is TGTGCCAGCAGTCTTGCTGTAGAACTGGGAAAGACCTATGGCTACACCTTC. It specifies CASSLAVELGKTYGYTF.

V and J are TRBV12-2 and TRBJ1-2. TRBV12-2 is flagged as a pseudogene. This CDR3 has 17 amino acids. CDR3 nucleotide sequence: TGTGCAAGTCGCAGAAGTCTGACTCCACGAAAGACCAATGGCTACACCTTC. Protein sequence: CASRRSLTPRKTNGYTF.

This clonotype was seen repeatedly, ten times or more. V usage is TRBV21-1 and J usage is TRBJ2-3. TRBV21-1 is labeled a pseudogene. CDR3 length: 17 residues. The CDR3 is CASSLVIATVMQDTQYF. CDR3 bases: TGTGCCAGCAGTCTGGTTATAGCTACAGTCATGCAAGATACGCAGTATTTT.

This clonotype appeared many times. The V and J genes are TRBV6-2 or TRBV6-3 and TRBJ1-5, with D possibly TRBD1 on 5 matching bases. The germline V gene encodes CDR1 MNHEY and CDR2 SVGEGT. The CDR3 spans 15 residues. V was pared by 3 bases and J by 6 bases, with 15 bases between. The CDR3 loop reads CASSYPQGPSQPQHF. In DNA, the CDR3 is TGTGCCAGCAGTTATCCCCAGGGCCCAAGTCAGCCCCAGCATTTT.